This T cell receptor beta chain emerged from a study of regulatory T cells in long-lasting Graves disease. Combining iRepertoire HTBI primers with Arm-PCR of CDR3 regions, the authors built TCR beta libraries. TCRdb re-called the multiplex PCR reads with MiXCR, one entry per CDR3 protein. Counted here are roughly 430,000 distinct CDR3 sequences, roughly 15% occurring once; the ten biggest clones make up around 11%. Regarding time point: newly diagnosed GD, antithyroid drugs for less than 3 months. PBMCs provided the RNA from which the TCR library was made. Germline values: CDR1 SNHLY, CDR2 FYNNEI. V was pared by 2 bases and J by 3 bases, with 8 bases between. CDR3 length equals 13 residues. This clonotype was picked up many times. This sample also appeared in a second study, on T cells in Graves' hyperthyroidism and ophthalmopathy.

The V and J genes are TRBV2 and TRBJ2-7; D is unresolved. This clonotype was sampled from a woman aged 25 to 45 with Graves disease. This specimen consisted of peripheral blood mononuclear cells (PBMCs), obtained at new diagnosis, from a patient treated with antithyroid drugs. Here the CDR3 reads CASSEQEIYEQYF. CDR3 coding DNA: TGTGCCAGCAGTGAACAGGAAATCTACGAGCAGTACTTC. The entire variable domain, with the rest obtained from reference TRBV2 and TRBJ2-7, is as follows: EPEVTQTPSHQVTQMGQEVILRCVPISNHLYFYWYRQILGQKVEFLVSFYNNEISEKSEIFDDQFSVERPDGSNFTLKIRSTKLEDSAMYFCASSEQEIYEQYFGPGTRLTVT.